This passage covers 30 T cell receptor beta chains from one sample sequenced in a study of CD8+CD57+ T cells in acquired aplastic anemia. The template used for profiling TCR beta VDJ and CDR3 was genomic DNA. Each CDR3 protein gets one entry after TCRdb re-called the reads with MiXCR. The sample carries 190,000 or so distinct CDR3 sequences, over 60% recorded once. The sample consisted of sorted CD4+, CD8+, or CD8+CD57+ T cells (not recorded which) from PBMCs. The receptors stem from a human donor in good health.

This clonotype showed up just once. This chain joins TRBV4-2 and TRBJ1-1; D not resolved. From germline, CDR1 is LGHNA and CDR2 YNFKEQ. The CDR3 contains 13 residues. Trimming stripped 8 bases from V and 4 bases from J, with 14 bases between. The CDR3 DNA follows: TGTGCCAGCGGCCGTGGAGGGTCCACTGAAGCTTTCTTT. This codes for CASGRGGSTEAFF.

The chain couples TRBV20-1 to TRBJ2-1; 13 nucleotides match TRBD2. J lost 5 bases, V lost 5 bases, and 9 bases had no gene match. The CDR3 extends over 16 amino acids. Germline V lookup: CDR1 DFQATT, CDR2 SNEGSKA (reference sequence). The CDR3 sequence is CSASGTSGVSNNEQFF. As DNA, the CDR3 is TGCAGTGCTTCCGGGACTAGCGGGGTCTCGAACAATGAGCAGTTCTTC.

The chain has TRBV7-9 and TRBJ1-3; 9 bases fit TRBD1. The CDR3 is made up of 15 amino acids. V shed 5 bases and J 3 bases; nucleotides not matched to a gene: 5. The germline V gene has CDR1 SEHNR and CDR2 FQNEAQ (reference sequence). The CDR3 bases are TGTGCCAGCAGCAAAACAGGGGGCGTTGGAAACACCATATATTTT. This gives the protein CASSKTGGVGNTIYF. The whole variable domain, filled in from reference TRBV7-9 and TRBJ1-3, reads DTGVSQNPRHKITKRGQNVTFRCDPISEHNRLYWYRQTLGQGPEFLTYFQNEAQLEKSRLLSDRFSAERPKGSFSTLEIQRTEQGDSAMYLCASSKTGGVGNTIYFGEGSWLTVV.

This clonotype has only a few counts. This sequence joins TRBV12-3 or TRBV12-4 and TRBJ2-2; D might be TRBD1 (6 bases). V lost 6 bases to trimming and J lost 4 bases, with 9 bases between them. CDR3 length: 13 residues. CDR3 bases: TGTGCCAGCAGCTCCAGGGGCACCGGGGAGCTGTTTTTT. Encoded protein: CASSSRGTGELFF.

The chain links TRBV18 to TRBJ1-5; D possibly corresponds to TRBD1 (6 bases). The CDR3 sequence is 11 residues long. Trimming removed 3 bases at V and 13 bases at J, with 10 bases between. The germline CDR1 and CDR2 sequences are KGHSH and LQKENI. CDR3 region: CASSPGQGQHF. CDR3 in DNA: TGTGCCAGCTCACCCGGGCAGGGGCAGCATTTT.

This clonotype was observed a few times. The chain carries TRBV7-8 and TRBJ1-5, with D possibly TRBD1 on 6 matching bases. V was pared by 5 bases and J by 5 bases, with 16 bases between. The CDR3 loop spans 15 amino acids. Germline V gives CDR1 SGHVS, CDR2 FQNEAQ. This CDR3 is CASSPEGSGDQPQHF. CDR3 coding DNA: TGTGCCAGCAGCCCAGAAGGGTCAGGGGATCAGCCCCAGCATTTT.

This clonotype occurred many times. This chain connects TRBV27 to TRBJ2-7; 8 nucleotides match TRBD1. V lost 5 bases to trimming and J lost 3 bases; unmatched junction nucleotides: 9. This CDR3 has 15 amino acids. CDR1 and CDR2 (germline): MNHEY, SMNVEV (reference sequence). The CDR3 protein is CASSPPSTGGYEQYF. CDR3 coding DNA: TGTGCCAGCAGTCCTCCCTCCACAGGGGGCTACGAGCAGTACTTC.

This rearrangement joins TRBV20-1 to TRBJ2-1, with TRBD2 matching 7 bases. CDR3 length: 16 amino acids. Unmatched junction bases numbered 17, after V lost 5 bases and J lost 7 bases. Per germline, CDR1 DFQATT and CDR2 SNEGSKA (reference sequence). The CDR3 loop is CSASPMTSQVGNEQFF. The CDR3 DNA follows: TGCAGTGCTTCGCCGATGACTAGCCAAGTCGGGAATGAGCAGTTCTTC.

Ten or more counts support this clonotype. This chain uses TRBV11-2 with TRBJ2-7; possibly TRBD1 or TRBD2 for D (5 bases each). Trimming removed 5 bases at V and 6 bases at J, with 17 bases between. The CDR3 spans 14 residues. Germline CDR1 reads SGHAT; CDR2 reads FQNNGV. CDR3 in amino acids: CASSRGGYASEQYF. CDR3 in DNA: TGTGCCAGCAGCCGTGGGGGTTACGCCTCCGAGCAGTACTTC.

V gene TRBV7-3 combines with J gene TRBJ2-2; 13 nucleotides agree with TRBD2. The junction had 6 bases not matched to a gene; V was cut back by 5 bases and J by 6 bases. This CDR3 comprises 16 residues. Germline CDR1 and CDR2: SGHTA and FQGTGA. The CDR3 loop reads CASSGTSGGAPGELFF. The CDR3 bases are TGTGCCAGCAGCGGAACTAGCGGGGGGGCCCCCGGGGAGCTGTTTTTT. The full variable domain, completed using reference TRBV7-3 and TRBJ2-2, is GAGVSQTPSNKVTEKGKYVELRCDPISGHTALYWYRQSLGQGPEFLIYFQGTGAADDSGLPNDRFFAVRPEGSVSTLKIQRTERGDSAVYLCASSGTSGGAPGELFFGEGSRLTVL.

The chain couples TRBV20-1 to TRBJ1-4, with D possibly TRBD1 on 5 matching bases. The germline CDR1 and CDR2 sequences are DFQATT and SNEGSKA (reference sequence). Trimming took 2 bases from V and 2 from J, leaving 12 bases between them. The CDR3 length is 15 residues. The CDR3 DNA follows: TGCAGTGCTAGATCGAGGGGCTTGACTAATGAAAAACTGTTTTTT. Its translation is CSARSRGLTNEKLFF.

The rearrangement uses TRBV12-3 or TRBV12-4 and TRBJ1-3, with D perhaps TRBD1 (5 bases). CDR3 length equals 16 residues. V dropped 5 bases and J dropped 4 bases, with 18 bases sitting between them. This chain's CDR3 is CASSPRDAVGGNTIYF. The CDR3 nucleotides read TGTGCCAGCAGTCCGCGGGACGCCGTGGGAGGAAACACCATATATTTT.

The CDR3 is CAARGTPDSPLHF. The DNA for the CDR3 is TGTGCCGCCCGGGGGACACCCGATTCACCCCTCCACTTT. This chain links TRBV10-3 with TRBJ1-6; D is perhaps TRBD1 (6 bases). Germline-derived CDR1 and CDR2 are ENHRY and SYGVKD. CDR3 length: 13 amino acids. V was trimmed by 11 bases and J by 8 bases, leaving 16 bases between them.

This clonotype was observed at least ten times. The conserved final phenylalanine or tryptophan is absent from the CDR3, which likely points to a read error. No DNA is shown, since the ends of the CDR3 on it are uncertain; the CDR3 is the one TCRdb lists. The V and J genes are TRBV5-8 and TRBJ2-1; the listed D gene, TRBD1, was not tested against the DNA. Germline V CDR1 and CDR2: SGHTS, YDEGEE. 9 amino acids form the CDR3, both terminal residues included. CDR3 sequence reads: CASSSGAVS.

CDR3 sequence reads: CSVSDRGLSYEQYF. The CDR3 DNA reads TGCAGCGTCTCGGACAGGGGGCTGTCCTACGAGCAGTACTTC. This chain connects TRBV29-1 to TRBJ2-7; 11 nucleotides line up with TRBD1. Germline trimming cut 6 bases from V and 1 base from J; bases unmatched to any gene: 5. The length of the CDR3 is 14 residues. Per the germline V gene, CDR1 is SQVTM and CDR2 is ANQGSEA.

The chain links TRBV25-1 to TRBJ2-7; possibly TRBD1 or TRBD2 for D (5 bases each). The germline V and J ends were trimmed by 6 bases and 0 bases, with 12 bases remaining between them. CDR1 is MGHDK and CDR2 is SYGVNS in the germline V gene. The CDR3 runs 14 residues. The CDR3 region has the DNA TGTGCCAGCAGAGGGGACGGTTTCTCCTACGAGCAGTACTTC. It is translated as CASRGDGFSYEQYF.

This clonotype was observed at least ten times. The chain couples TRBV7-9 to TRBJ2-2; 7 bases agree with TRBD1. The CDR3 has 16 amino acids. The V segment lost 5 bases and the J segment 0 bases; nucleotides outside the gene matches: 6. Germline V gene data show CDR1 as SEHNR and CDR2 as FQNEAQ (reference sequence). The chain's CDR3 is CASSQGQTTNTGELFF. CDR3 nucleotides: TGTGCCAGCAGCCAGGGACAGACTACGAACACCGGGGAGCTGTTTTTT.

The chain couples TRBV2 to TRBJ2-7, with TRBD1 as a possible D gene (6 bases). Trimming removed 7 bases at V and 2 bases at J, with 15 bases between. Germline assignment: CDR1 SNHLY and CDR2 FYNNEI. The CDR3 is made up of 14 amino acids. The CDR3 nucleotides are TGTGCCAGCACGAGGGACGGGACAACCTACGAGCAGTACTTC. Translated, it gives CASTRDGTTYEQYF.

The V gene is TRBV19, the J gene TRBJ2-6; D gene ambiguous. The CDR3 is 13 amino acids. The V gene's germline CDR1 is LNHDA and CDR2 SQIVND (reference sequence). V dropped 5 bases and J dropped 3 bases, with 5 bases sitting between them. CDR3 loop: CASSSLGANVLTF. The CDR3 nucleotides are TGTGCCAGTAGTTCCCTTGGGGCCAACGTCCTGACTTTC.

The chain employs TRBV5-1 and TRBJ2-5; D might be TRBD1 (5 bases). The CDR3 contains 14 residues. Germline V gene sequence: CDR1 SGHRS, CDR2 YFSETQ. Trimming shortened V by 2 bases and J by 2 bases, and 10 bases separated the two germline ends. CDR3 loop: CASSFDRTQETQYF. DNA of the CDR3: TGCGCCAGCAGCTTTGACAGAACACAAGAGACCCAGTACTTC.

Note on this clonotype: The junction shows a germline mismatch at one end, possibly a read error. The gene calls are TRBV20-1 and TRBJ2-7; perhaps TRBD2 as D (5 bases). Germline CDR1 reads DFQATT; CDR2 reads SNEGSKA (reference sequence). The CDR3 has 14 residues. The CDR3 protein is CSARDLAFSYEQYF. DNA for the CDR3: TGTAGTGCTAGAGACTTAGCGTTTTCCTACGAGCAGTACTTC.

This clonotype was recorded at least ten times. V and J are TRBV12-5 and TRBJ1-1; TRBD1 might be the D (6 bases). The CDR3 has 12 residues. Germline V lookup: CDR1 LGHNT, CDR2 FRNRAP. With 3 bases removed from V and 5 bases from J, the gap between germline ends came to 7 bases. The CDR3 loop reads CASGLGGTEAFF. The DNA of the CDR3 is TGTGCTAGTGGTTTAGGGGGAACTGAAGCTTTCTTT.

The CDR3 is CASSGQVRQPQHF. CDR3 in DNA: TGTGCCAGCTCAGGACAGGTTCGCCAGCCCCAGCATTTT. V gene TRBV19 combines with J gene TRBJ1-5; 7 bases fit TRBD1. The CDR3 extends over 13 amino acids. J was trimmed by 7 bases and V by 9 bases; bases with no gene match: 9. Germline V gene lookup returns CDR1 LNHDA and CDR2 SQIVND (reference sequence).

This clonotype was picked up a small number of times. V is TRBV24-1 and J is TRBJ2-1; D may be TRBD1 (5 bases). The CDR3 loop spans 15 amino acids. Looked up from germline, CDR1 is KGHDR and CDR2 is SFDVKD. Trimming left V 3 bases short and J 2 bases short, with 10 bases between. The DNA for the CDR3 is TGTGCCACCAGTGATAGTCAGGGAACCTACAATGAGCAGTTCTTC. This translates into CATSDSQGTYNEQFF.

In this sample, this clonotype turned up a few times. This chain joins TRBV7-9 and TRBJ1-6; a possible D gene is TRBD1 (6 bases). CDR1 SEHNR and CDR2 FQNEAQ come from the germline V gene (reference sequence). Between the trimmed V and J ends, which lost 3 bases and 6 bases, there was a span of 9 bases. The CDR3 consists of 14 residues. CDR3 sequence reads: CASSLQGSNSPLHF. The CDR3 DNA sequence: TGTGCCAGCAGCTTGCAGGGGAGTAATTCACCCCTCCACTTT. The whole variable domain, remainder taken from reference TRBV7-9 and TRBJ1-6, is DTGVSQNPRHKITKRGQNVTFRCDPISEHNRLYWYRQTLGQGPEFLTYFQNEAQLEKSRLLSDRFSAERPKGSFSTLEIQRTEQGDSAMYLCASSLQGSNSPLHFGNGTRLTVT.

The V and J genes are TRBV7-2 and TRBJ2-7; no firm D call. This CDR3 comprises 14 residues. In germline, CDR1 is SGHTA, CDR2 FQGNSA. V lost 1 base and J lost 7, with 14 bases in between. CDR3 DNA: TGTGCCAGCAGCTTAGGGATAGAATCCCAGGAGCAGTACTTC. Its protein product is CASSLGIESQEQYF.

The chain is built from TRBV6-1 and TRBJ2-3; either TRBD1 or TRBD2 may fit D (5 bases each). Germline CDR1 reads MNHNS; CDR2 reads SASEGT. The CDR3 loop spans 14 amino acids. V was trimmed by 5 bases and J by 7 bases, leaving 16 bases between them. CDR3 DNA sequence: TGTGCCAGCAGTCTAGAGGGTGGGGCCAATACGCAGTATTTT. Amino acids: CASSLEGGANTQYF.

This clonotype was seen at least ten times. J is TRBJ2-2 and V is TRBV12-3 or TRBV12-4, with D uncertain. Trimming removed 6 bases from V and 8 bases from J, with 4 bases in between. The CDR3 is made up of 10 amino acids. The CDR3 loop is CASRTGELFF. CDR3 bases: TGTGCCAGCAGGACAGGGGAGCTGTTTTTT.

The V gene is TRBV4-1, the J gene TRBJ2-3, with 9 bases matching TRBD1. CDR1 is MGHRA and CDR2 is YSYEKL in the germline V gene. This CDR3 comprises 15 residues. With V trimmed by 3 bases and J by 6 bases, 7 bases remained unmatched. CDR3 DNA sequence: TGCGCCAGCAGCCAGAAACAGGGGGCAGGGGATACGCAGTATTTT. Translated: CASSQKQGAGDTQYF.

The chain has TRBV14 and TRBJ2-5; 8 bases match TRBD2. V was clipped by 3 bases and J by 4 bases; unmatched bases: 10. Germline values: CDR1 SGHDN, CDR2 FVKESK. The CDR3 extends over 16 amino acids. The CDR3 loop reads CASSQDTSGFRETQYF. CDR3 nucleotides: TGTGCCAGCAGCCAGGATACTAGCGGTTTTAGAGAGACCCAGTACTTC.